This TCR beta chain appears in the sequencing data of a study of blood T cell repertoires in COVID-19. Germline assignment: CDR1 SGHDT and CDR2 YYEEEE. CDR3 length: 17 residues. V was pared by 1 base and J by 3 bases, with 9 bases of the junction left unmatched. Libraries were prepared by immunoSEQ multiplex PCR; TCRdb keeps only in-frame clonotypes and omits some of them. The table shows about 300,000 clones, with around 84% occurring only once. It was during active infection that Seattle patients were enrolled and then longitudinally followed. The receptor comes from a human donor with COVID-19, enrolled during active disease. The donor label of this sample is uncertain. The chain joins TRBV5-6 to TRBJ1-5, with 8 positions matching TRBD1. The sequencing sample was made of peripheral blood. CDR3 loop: CASSLLEGQGLNQPQHF. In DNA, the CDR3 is TGTGCCAGCAGCTTGTTGGAAGGACAGGGCCTCAATCAGCCCCAGCATTTT.